The 25 T cell receptor beta chains given below trace back to one sample, sequenced in a study of cytomegalovirus exposure and HLA in healthy donors (dated by TCRdb to the late 2010s). The method was the immunoSEQ multiplex PCR assay. A mixture of 60 forward primers for TCR Vbeta segments and 13 reverse primers for TCR Jbeta segments was used in the multiplex PCR. This immuneACCESS table, as held by TCRdb, lists in-frame sequences with V and J called but not all clones. Of the missing ones, under half trace to an unresolved V gene in checked studies; the others have no known cause. This sample gives 150,000 to 160,000 clones in total; 60% to 80% of them show up just once. The ten largest account for 9.5% to 15% of the sample. Sequencing input: PBMCs. The receptor set was obtained from a man aged 25 to 45 in good health and CMV-seropositive.

This clone was detected only a few times. The V call is TRBV5-8, the J call TRBJ2-7; D is possibly TRBD2 (6 bases). Trimming shortened V by 2 bases and J by 1 base, and 16 bases separated the two germline ends. CDR3 length equals 16 residues. The V gene's germline CDR1 is SGHTS and CDR2 YDEGEE. CDR3 region: CASSLGRLAKSYEQYF. The CDR3 coding sequence is TGTGCCAGCAGCTTAGGGCGGCTAGCGAAATCCTACGAGCAGTACTTC.

The rearrangement links TRBV4-1 to TRBJ1-5; maybe TRBD1 (5 bases). Germline lookup yields CDR1 MGHRA and CDR2 YSYEKL. V was shortened by 5 bases and J by 4 bases, with 24 bases between the two germline ends. This CDR3 is built from 18 residues. The CDR3 sequence: CASSVRQSQSPANQPQHF. The CDR3 DNA sequence: TGCGCCAGCAGCGTTCGACAGTCTCAATCCCCCGCAAATCAGCCCCAGCATTTT.

The genes are TRBV14 and TRBJ2-3, with D tentatively TRBD2 (6 bases). Germline CDR1 and CDR2: SGHDN and FVKESK. V was shortened by 1 base and J by 8 bases, with 10 bases between the two germline ends. This CDR3 is 13 amino acids long. The CDR3 protein is CASSQGWGGTQYF. The CDR3 DNA follows: TGTGCCAGCAGCCAAGGTTGGGGAGGTACGCAGTATTTT.

This clone was detected only a few times. V gene TRBV5-4 combines with J gene TRBJ2-1, with TRBD2 matching over 9 bases. The CDR3 runs to 16 residues. Trimming removed 1 base from V and 6 bases from J; junction bases left unmatched: 8. In germline, CDR1 is SGHNT, CDR2 YYREEE (reference sequence). CDR3 in amino acids: CASSLPSSGSGNEQFF. CDR3 nucleotides: TGTGCCAGCAGCTTGCCTAGTAGCGGGAGTGGCAATGAGCAGTTCTTC.

The chain combines TRBV2 with TRBJ2-7; 7 bases fit TRBD2. The CDR3 is made up of 14 amino acids. Germline CDR1 SNHLY, CDR2 FYNNEI. V dropped 4 bases and J dropped 3; count of bases not matched to a gene: 6. The CDR3 region has the DNA TGTGCCAGCAGTGCTAGCGGACCTCGCTACGAGCAGTACTTC. Translated: CASSASGPRYEQYF.

The chain has TRBV11-2 and TRBJ2-7; possibly TRBD2 for D (6 bases). The CDR3 is 12 amino acids. CDR1 is SGHAT and CDR2 is FQNNGV in the germline V gene. Trimming left V 8 bases short and J 4 bases short, with 12 bases between. CDR3 sequence: CASGAGHYEQYF. Written as DNA, the CDR3 is TGTGCCAGCGGAGCGGGTCATTACGAGCAGTACTTC.

The V and J genes are TRBV7-9 and TRBJ2-1; 10 positions match TRBD2. Germline CDR1 is SEHNR and CDR2 is FQNEAQ (reference sequence). The ends lost 3 bases at V and 4 bases at J; junction bases unmatched: 3. The CDR3 has 15 amino acids. The chain's CDR3 is CASSFGTSEYNEQFF. The CDR3 region has the DNA TGTGCCAGCAGCTTCGGGACTAGCGAGTACAATGAGCAGTTCTTC.

CDR3 in amino acids: CASSRSGSSYEQYF. The CDR3 coding sequence is TGTGCCAGCAGCCGAAGCGGGAGTTCGTACGAGCAGTACTTC. The chain recombines TRBV7-9 with TRBJ2-5, with TRBD2 matching over 8 bases. Matching the DNA end better, TRBJ2-7 makes the J call doubtful. The V gene's germline CDR1 is SEHNR and CDR2 FQNEAQ (reference sequence). The CDR3 extends over 14 amino acids.

Only one count was recorded for this clone. The chain has TRBV5-1 and TRBJ2-2; 8 positions agree with TRBD2. The CDR3 loop spans 17 amino acids. Germline assignment: CDR1 SGHRS and CDR2 YFSETQ. J was trimmed by 5 bases and V by 0 bases; bases with no gene match: 9. CDR3 residues: CASSLEGGLVVTGELFF. DNA of the CDR3: TGCGCCAGCAGCTTGGAGGGGGGACTAGTCGTAACCGGGGAGCTGTTTTTT.

The chain couples TRBV27 to TRBJ2-5; 9 positions agree with TRBD2. CDR1 MNHEY and CDR2 SMNVEV come from the germline V gene (reference sequence). Germline trimming cut 6 bases from V and 11 bases from J; bases unmatched to any gene: 7. This CDR3 contains 12 residues. CDR3 DNA sequence: TGTGCCAGCAGGGCGGGAGGGCGAGAGCAGTACTTC. It translates to CASRAGGREQYF.

The chain employs TRBV10-2 and TRBJ2-5; TRBD1 aligns across 8 bases. CDR1 and CDR2 (germline): WSHSY, SAAADI. With V trimmed by 4 bases and J by 7 bases, 8 bases remained unmatched. The CDR3 is made up of 14 amino acids. CDR3 DNA sequence: TGCGCCAGCAGTGCGCGCCAGGGGGCTGCGACCCAGTACTTC. Encoded protein: CASSARQGAATQYF.

This chain links TRBV10-3 with TRBJ1-3; D might be TRBD1 (5 bases). The germline V gene has CDR1 ENHRY and CDR2 SYGVKD. The CDR3 has 14 residues. V lost 5 bases to trimming and J lost 0 bases, with 8 bases between them. The CDR3 sequence is CAISIQGSGNTIYF. For the CDR3, the DNA is TGTGCCATCAGTATTCAGGGCTCTGGAAACACCATATATTTT.

The V and J genes are TRBV5-1 and TRBJ1-1; TRBD1 aligns across 7 bases. The CDR3 spans 13 residues. V gave up 0 bases and J gave up 8 bases; unmatched junction bases: 4. Per the germline V gene, CDR1 is SGHRS and CDR2 is YFSETQ. The CDR3 sequence: CASSLVGGEEAFF. Here the CDR3 DNA reads TGCGCCAGCAGCTTGGTAGGGGGCGAGGAAGCTTTCTTT.

This clone was counted between two and nine times. The chain is built from TRBV28 and TRBJ1-2; possibly TRBD1 for D (5 bases). Germline V gene data show CDR1 as MDHEN and CDR2 as SYDVKM. Trimming removed 2 bases at V and 5 bases at J, with 9 bases between. This CDR3 is built from 13 residues. The CDR3 spells CASSLSGAYGYTF. CDR3 bases: TGTGCCAGCAGTTTAAGCGGGGCGTATGGCTACACCTTC.

This clone has just one count. J is TRBJ2-7 and V is TRBV27; D is unresolved. V dropped 6 bases and J dropped 2 bases, with 11 bases sitting between them. The CDR3 runs 13 residues. CDR1 is MNHEY, CDR2 SMNVEV, per germline (reference sequence). CDR3 residues: CASSGRVTYEQYF. DNA of the CDR3: TGTGCCAGCAGCGGTCGGGTTACCTACGAGCAGTACTTC.

The chain joins TRBV27 to TRBJ2-7, with 7 bases that match TRBD2. This CDR3 has 13 amino acids. The V gene's germline CDR1 is MNHEY and CDR2 SMNVEV (reference sequence). Losses at the gene ends were 7 bases for V and 2 bases for J; bases not matched to a gene: 5. CDR3 sequence (DNA): TGTGCCAGCAAGGCGGCGGGAGCCTACGAGCAGTACTTC. Translated: CASKAAGAYEQYF.

The J gene is TRBJ2-2, the V gene TRBV5-4, with 7 bases lining up with TRBD2. Germline trimming cut 0 bases from V and 0 bases from J; bases unmatched to any gene: 5. The CDR3 length is 17 residues. The V gene's germline CDR1 is SGHNT and CDR2 YYREEE (reference sequence). The CDR3 nucleotides read TGTGCCAGCAGCTTGGCCAATCTAGCGGCGAACACCGGGGAGCTGTTTTTT. This codes for CASSLANLAANTGELFF.

This clone was seen a single time. The V gene is TRBV29-1, the J gene TRBJ1-1, with TRBD1 matching 8 bases. The CDR3 totals 13 residues. The V gene's germline CDR1 is SQVTM and CDR2 ANQGSEA. With V trimmed by 6 bases and J by 1 base, 4 bases remained unmatched. The CDR3 coding sequence is TGCAGCGTCCGACAGGGGCAGAACACTGAAGCTTTCTTT. It yields the protein CSVRQGQNTEAFF.

The chain joins TRBV7-2 to TRBJ1-2, with TRBD1 as a possible D gene (6 bases). The V gene lost 5 bases and the J gene lost 4 bases, with 20 bases spanning the gap. The germline CDR1 and CDR2 sequences are SGHTA and FQGNSA. The CDR3 has 16 amino acids. The CDR3 reads CASSLPRTAFGYGYTF. In DNA, the CDR3 is TGTGCCAGCAGCCTCCCGAGGACAGCTTTTGGCTATGGCTACACCTTC.

This rearrangement joins TRBV18 to TRBJ1-1, with a weak D call TRBD1 (5 bases). The V end was cut by 3 bases, the J end by 1 base, with 9 bases between. This CDR3 has 14 residues. Germline values: CDR1 KGHSH, CDR2 LQKENI. The CDR3 sequence is CASSPGTGNTEAFF. The CDR3 nucleotides are TGTGCCAGCTCACCCGGGACTGGGAACACTGAAGCTTTCTTT.

The chain has TRBV12-5 and TRBJ1-5, with 7 bases aligning to TRBD1. V shed 5 bases, J shed 4 bases, and the junction held 2 bases outside the gene matches. The CDR3 is made up of 13 amino acids. The germline gives CDR1 LGHNT, CDR2 FRNRAP. The CDR3 coding sequence is TGTGCTAGTGGTCCGGGACAGAATCAGCCCCAGCATTTT. Translated: CASGPGQNQPQHF.

The chain links TRBV29-1 to TRBJ2-7; 9 bases map to TRBD1. This CDR3 comprises 12 residues. Trimming at V came to 7 bases and at J to 2 bases, leaving 3 bases not matched to a gene. The V gene's germline CDR1 is SQVTM and CDR2 ANQGSEA. CDR3 region: CSARTGAYEQYF. The CDR3 region has the DNA TGCAGCGCCCGGACAGGGGCCTACGAGCAGTACTTC.

This rearrangement joins TRBV18 to TRBJ2-7; D may be TRBD1 (6 bases). The germline V gene encodes CDR1 KGHSH and CDR2 LQKENI. The CDR3 has 14 amino acids. V lost 3 bases, J lost 5 bases, and 14 bases lay in between. The DNA for the CDR3 is TGTGCCAGCTCACCCGGACAGTCTGAGGACGAGCAGTACTTC. It translates to CASSPGQSEDEQYF.

The chain employs TRBV6-5 and TRBJ2-3, with D maybe TRBD2 (6 bases). V lost 0 bases, J lost 3 bases, and 10 bases lay in between. The germline V gene encodes CDR1 MNHEY and CDR2 SVGAGI. This CDR3 region has 15 residues. CDR3 sequence reads: CASSYSTGATDTQYF. The DNA for the CDR3 is TGTGCCAGCAGTTACTCGACGGGAGCGACAGATACGCAGTATTTT.

This sequence joins TRBV20-1 and TRBJ2-1; a weak D match, TRBD2 (5 bases). Germline loops: CDR1 DFQATT, CDR2 SNEGSKA (reference sequence). V lost 3 bases and J lost 10, with 10 bases in between. This CDR3 has 11 amino acids. The CDR3 protein is CSARVRGEQFF. The CDR3 region has the DNA TGCAGTGCTAGGGTTCGAGGGGAGCAGTTCTTC.